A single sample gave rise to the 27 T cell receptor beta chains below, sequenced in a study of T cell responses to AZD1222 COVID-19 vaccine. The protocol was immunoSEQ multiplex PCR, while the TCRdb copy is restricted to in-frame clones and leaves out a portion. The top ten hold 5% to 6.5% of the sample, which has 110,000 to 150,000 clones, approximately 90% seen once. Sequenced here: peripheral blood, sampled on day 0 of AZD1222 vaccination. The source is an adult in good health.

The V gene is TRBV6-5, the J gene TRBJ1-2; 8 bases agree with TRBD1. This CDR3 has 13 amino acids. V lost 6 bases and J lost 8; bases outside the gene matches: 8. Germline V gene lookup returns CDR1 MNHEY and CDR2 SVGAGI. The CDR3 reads CASSYRTGIGYTF. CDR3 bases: TGTGCCAGCAGCTACCGGACAGGGATCGGCTACACCTTC.

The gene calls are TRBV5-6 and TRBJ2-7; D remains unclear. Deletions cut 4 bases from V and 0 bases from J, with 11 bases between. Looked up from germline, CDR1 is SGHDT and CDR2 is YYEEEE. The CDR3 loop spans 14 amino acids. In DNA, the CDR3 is TGTGCCAGCAGCCGAACTCGGAGCTCCTACGAGCAGTACTTC. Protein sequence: CASSRTRSSYEQYF.

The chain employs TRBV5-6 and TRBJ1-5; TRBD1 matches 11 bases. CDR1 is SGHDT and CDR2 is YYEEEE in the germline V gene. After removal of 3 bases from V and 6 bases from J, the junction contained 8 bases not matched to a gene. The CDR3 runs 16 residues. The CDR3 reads CASSSTGTGGRQPQHF. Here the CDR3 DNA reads TGTGCCAGCAGCTCGACTGGGACAGGGGGACGTCAGCCCCAGCATTTT. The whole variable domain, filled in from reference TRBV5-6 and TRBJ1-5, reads DAGVTQSPTHLIKTRGQQVTLRCSPKSGHDTVSWYQQALGQGPQFIFQYYEEEERQRGNFPDRFSGHQFPNYSSELNVNALLLGDSALYLCASSSTGTGGRQPQHFGDGTRLSIL.

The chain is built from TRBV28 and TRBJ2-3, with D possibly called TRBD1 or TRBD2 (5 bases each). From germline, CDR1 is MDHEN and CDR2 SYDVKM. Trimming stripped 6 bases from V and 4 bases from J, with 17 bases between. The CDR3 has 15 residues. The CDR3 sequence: CASSAGRVIPDTQYF. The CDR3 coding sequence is TGTGCCAGCAGCGCGGGCAGGGTTATCCCAGATACGCAGTATTTT.

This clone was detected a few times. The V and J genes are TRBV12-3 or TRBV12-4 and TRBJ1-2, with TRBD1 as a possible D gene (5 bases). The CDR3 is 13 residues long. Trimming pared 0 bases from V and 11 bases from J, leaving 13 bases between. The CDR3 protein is CASSLAQGAEYTF. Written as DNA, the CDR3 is TGTGCCAGCAGTTTAGCTCAAGGGGCCGAGTACACCTTC.

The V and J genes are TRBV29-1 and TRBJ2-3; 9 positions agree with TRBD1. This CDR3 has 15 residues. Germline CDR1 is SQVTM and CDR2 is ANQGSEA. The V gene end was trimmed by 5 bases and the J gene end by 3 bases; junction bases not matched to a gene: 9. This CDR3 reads CSVIGTGGRTDTQYF. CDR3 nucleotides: TGCAGCGTTATTGGCACAGGGGGCAGGACAGATACGCAGTATTTT.

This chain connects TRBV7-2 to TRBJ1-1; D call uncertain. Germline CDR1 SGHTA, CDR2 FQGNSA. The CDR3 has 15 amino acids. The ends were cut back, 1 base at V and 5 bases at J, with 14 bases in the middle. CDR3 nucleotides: TGTGCCAGCAGCTTAGGTGGGTTAGGGTGGACTGAAGCTTTCTTT. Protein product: CASSLGGLGWTEAFF.

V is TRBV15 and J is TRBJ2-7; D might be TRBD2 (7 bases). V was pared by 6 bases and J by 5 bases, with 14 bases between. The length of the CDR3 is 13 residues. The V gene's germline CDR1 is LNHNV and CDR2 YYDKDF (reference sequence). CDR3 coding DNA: TGTGCCACCAGGGCTCAGGGGAGGGACGAGCAGTACTTC. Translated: CATRAQGRDEQYF.

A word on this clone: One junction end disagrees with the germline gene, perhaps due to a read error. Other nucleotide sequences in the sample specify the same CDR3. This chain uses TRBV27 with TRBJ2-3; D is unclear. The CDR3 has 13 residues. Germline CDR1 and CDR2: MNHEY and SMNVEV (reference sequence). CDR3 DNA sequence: TGTGCCAGCAGTTTAGCGTCCACAGATACACAGTATTTT. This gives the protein CASSLASTDTQYF.

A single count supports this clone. The CDR3 coding sequence is TGTGCCAGCAGTCGGGACAGGGGGAACTATGGCTACACCTTC. It translates to CASSRDRGNYGYTF. The chain has TRBV28 and TRBJ1-2; 11 bases fit TRBD1. Per germline, CDR1 MDHEN and CDR2 SYDVKM. V was pared by 5 bases and J by 2 bases, with 1 base of the junction left unmatched. This CDR3 is 14 amino acids long.

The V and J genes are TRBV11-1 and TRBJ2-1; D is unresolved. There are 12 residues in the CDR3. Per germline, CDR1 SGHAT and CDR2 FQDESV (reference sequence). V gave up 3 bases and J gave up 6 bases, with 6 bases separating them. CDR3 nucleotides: TGTGCCAGCAGCTTTGAATTCAATGAGCAGTTCTTC. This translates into CASSFEFNEQFF.

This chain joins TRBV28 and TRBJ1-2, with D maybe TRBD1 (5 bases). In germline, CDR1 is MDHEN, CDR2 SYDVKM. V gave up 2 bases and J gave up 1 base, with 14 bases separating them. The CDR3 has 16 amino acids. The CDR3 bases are TGTGCCAGCAGTTTAGGGGGGGTTATAAATAACTATGGCTACACCTTC. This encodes CASSLGGVINNYGYTF.

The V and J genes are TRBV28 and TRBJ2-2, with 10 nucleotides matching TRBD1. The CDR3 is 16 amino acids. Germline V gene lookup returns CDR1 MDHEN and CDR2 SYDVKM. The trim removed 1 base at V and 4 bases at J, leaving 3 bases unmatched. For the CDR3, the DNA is TGTGCCAGCAGTTTATTCGACAGGGGGCCCACCGGGGAGCTGTTTTTT. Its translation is CASSLFDRGPTGELFF.

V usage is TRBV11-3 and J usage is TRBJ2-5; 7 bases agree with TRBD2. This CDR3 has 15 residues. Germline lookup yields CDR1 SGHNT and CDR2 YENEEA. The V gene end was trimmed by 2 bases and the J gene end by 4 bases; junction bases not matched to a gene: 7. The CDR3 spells CASSLSGPGGETQYF. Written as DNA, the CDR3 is TGTGCCAGCAGCTTATCAGGACCGGGGGGAGAGACCCAGTACTTC.

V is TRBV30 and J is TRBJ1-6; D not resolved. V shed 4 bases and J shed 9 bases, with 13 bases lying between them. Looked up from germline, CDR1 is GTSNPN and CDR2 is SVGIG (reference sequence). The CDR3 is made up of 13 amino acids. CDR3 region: CAWTEGRGSPLHF. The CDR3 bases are TGTGCCTGGACTGAAGGGAGAGGTTCACCCCTCCACTTT.

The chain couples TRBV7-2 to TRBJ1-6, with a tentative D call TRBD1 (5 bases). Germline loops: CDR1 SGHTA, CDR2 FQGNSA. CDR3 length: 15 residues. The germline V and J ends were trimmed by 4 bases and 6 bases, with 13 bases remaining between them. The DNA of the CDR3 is TGTGCCAGCAGCTCAGGGCTCCGGTTTAATTCACCCCTCCACTTT. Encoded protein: CASSSGLRFNSPLHF.

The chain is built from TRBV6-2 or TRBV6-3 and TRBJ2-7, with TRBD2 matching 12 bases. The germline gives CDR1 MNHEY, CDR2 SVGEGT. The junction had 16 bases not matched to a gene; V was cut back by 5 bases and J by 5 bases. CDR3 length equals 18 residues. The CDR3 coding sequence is TGTGCCAGCAGTCTCTCCCTCGGGCTAGCGGGAGGGTGGAACGAGCAGTACTTC. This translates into CASSLSLGLAGGWNEQYF.

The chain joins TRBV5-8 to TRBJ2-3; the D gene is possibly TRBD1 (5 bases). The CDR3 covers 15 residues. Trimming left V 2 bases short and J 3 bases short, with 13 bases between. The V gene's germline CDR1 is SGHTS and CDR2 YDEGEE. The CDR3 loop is CASSLRDSHTDTQYF. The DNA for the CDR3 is TGTGCCAGCAGCTTACGAGACAGTCATACAGATACGCAGTATTTT.

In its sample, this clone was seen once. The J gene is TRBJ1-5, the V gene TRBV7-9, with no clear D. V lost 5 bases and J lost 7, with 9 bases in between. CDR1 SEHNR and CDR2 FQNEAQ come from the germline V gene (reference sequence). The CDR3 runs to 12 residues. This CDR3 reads CASSPSNQPQHF. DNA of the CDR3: TGTGCCAGCAGCCCCTCGAACCAGCCCCAGCATTTT.

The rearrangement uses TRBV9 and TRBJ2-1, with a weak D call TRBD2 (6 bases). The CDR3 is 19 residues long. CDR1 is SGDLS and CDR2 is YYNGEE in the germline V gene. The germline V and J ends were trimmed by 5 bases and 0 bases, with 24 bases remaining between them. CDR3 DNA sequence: TGTGCCAGCAGGGGGACGGGAGACCTACTCATCAGCTCCTACAATGAGCAGTTCTTC. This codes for CASRGTGDLLISSYNEQFF. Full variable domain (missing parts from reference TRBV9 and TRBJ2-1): DSGVTQTPKHLITATGQRVTLRCSPRSGDLSVYWYQQSLDQGLQFLIQYYNGEERAKGNILERFSAQQFPDLHSELNLSSLELGDSALYFCASRGTGDLLISSYNEQFFGPGTRLTVL.

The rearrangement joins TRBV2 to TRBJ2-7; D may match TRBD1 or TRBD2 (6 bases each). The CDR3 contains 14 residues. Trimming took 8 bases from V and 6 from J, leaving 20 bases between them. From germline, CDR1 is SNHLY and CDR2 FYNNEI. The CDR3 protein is CASSPEGGSSEQYF. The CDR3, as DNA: TGTGCCAGCTCCCCAGAGGGGGGTTCTAGCGAGCAGTACTTC.

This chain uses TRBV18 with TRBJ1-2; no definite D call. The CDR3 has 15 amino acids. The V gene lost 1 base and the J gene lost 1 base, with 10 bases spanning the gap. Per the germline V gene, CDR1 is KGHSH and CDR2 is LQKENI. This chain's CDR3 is CASSPRRELNYGYTF. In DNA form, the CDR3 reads TGTGCCAGCTCACCACGTCGGGAGCTTAACTATGGCTACACCTTC.

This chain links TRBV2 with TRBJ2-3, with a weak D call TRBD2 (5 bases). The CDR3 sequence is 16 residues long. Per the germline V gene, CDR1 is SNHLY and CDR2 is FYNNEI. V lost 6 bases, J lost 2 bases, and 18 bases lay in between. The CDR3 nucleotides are TGTGCCAGCAGACAAAGAACTAGTTGGGCCACAGATACGCAGTATTTT. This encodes CASRQRTSWATDTQYF.

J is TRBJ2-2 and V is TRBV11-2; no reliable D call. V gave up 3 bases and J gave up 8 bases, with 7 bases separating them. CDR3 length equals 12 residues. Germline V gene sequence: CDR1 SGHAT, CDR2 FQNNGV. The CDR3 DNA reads TGTGCCAGCAGCTTTAGTCGGGGGGAGCTGTTTTTT. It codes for CASSFSRGELFF.

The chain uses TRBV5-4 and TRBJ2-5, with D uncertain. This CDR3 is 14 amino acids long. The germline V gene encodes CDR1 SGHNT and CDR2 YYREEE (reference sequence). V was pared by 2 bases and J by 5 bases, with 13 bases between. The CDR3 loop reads CASSFRGPAETQYF. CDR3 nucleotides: TGTGCCAGCAGCTTCCGAGGACCAGCGGAGACCCAGTACTTC.

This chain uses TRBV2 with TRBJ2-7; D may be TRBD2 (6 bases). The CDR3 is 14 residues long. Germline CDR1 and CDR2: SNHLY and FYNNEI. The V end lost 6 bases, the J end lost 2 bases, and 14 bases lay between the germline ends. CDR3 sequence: CASRTGLLAYEQYF. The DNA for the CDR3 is TGTGCCAGCAGGACGGGACTGTTAGCCTACGAGCAGTACTTC.

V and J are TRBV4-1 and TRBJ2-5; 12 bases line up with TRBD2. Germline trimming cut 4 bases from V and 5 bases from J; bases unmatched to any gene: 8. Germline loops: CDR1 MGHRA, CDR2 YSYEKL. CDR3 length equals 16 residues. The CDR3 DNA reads TGCGCCAGCAGCCGCCGACTAGCGGGAGTCCGGGAGACCCAGTACTTC. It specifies CASSRRLAGVRETQYF.